Listed below are T cell receptor beta chains from one sample, sequenced in a study of blood T cell repertoires in COVID-19. This table comes from immunoSEQ multiplex PCR, and its TCRdb copy is limited to in-frame clones, with some not included. The table shows roughly 200,000 clones, with roughly 88% occurring only once. Sequences were obtained from peripheral blood. These receptor sequences come from a human donor with active or convalescent COVID-19. The donor label of this sample is uncertain. The CDR3 runs from the conserved cysteine through the conserved F or W. A D gene is named only where the DNA matches it firmly. For some rows the clone size is stated as once, few or many, or as a class when expanded; others skip it.

V gene	CDR3 length	D gene	J gene	clone size	CDR3 DNA	CDR3 protein
TRBV5-4	17	TRBD1	TRBJ1-6	NA	TGTGCCAGCAGCTCTACAGGGGGCGCTGCCTATAATTCACCCCTCCACTTT	CASSSTGGAAYNSPLHF
TRBV6-5	14	TRBD1	TRBJ1-2	NA	TGTGCCAGCAGCTCCTCAAACAGGGGGTCGGGCTACACCTTC	CASSSSNRGSGYTF
TRBV30	17	TRBD2	TRBJ2-6	NA	TGTGCCTGGAGTGCACTAGCGGGGGGGACTGGGGCCAACGTCCTGACTTTC	CAWSALAGGTGANVLTF
TRBV2	13	TRBD1	TRBJ1-5	NA	TGTGCCAGCAGTCCTACAGGGGCTCAGCCCCAGCATTTT	CASSPTGAQPQHF
TRBV5-1	14	TRBD2	TRBJ2-1	once	TGCGCCAGCAGCTTGGCGGGGACTAAAAATGAGCAGTTCTTC	CASSLAGTKNEQFF
TRBV19	16	TRBD1	TRBJ1-5	NA	TGTGCCAGTAGTATAGTGGACAGGCCAGGGTATCAGCCCCAGCATTTT	CASSIVDRPGYQPQHF
TRBV5-1	15	TRBD2	TRBJ2-7	once	TGCGCCAGCACGGTGATAGCGGGAGGCTCCTACGAGCAGTACTTC	CASTVIAGGSYEQYF
TRBV5-5	12	NA	TRBJ2-1	NA	TGTGCCAGCAGCCTCCCCTATAATGAGCAGTTCTTC	CASSLPYNEQFF
TRBV28	13	NA	TRBJ1-4	NA	TGTGCCACCTCGGGACTACAGTATGAAAAACTGTTTTTT	CATSGLQYEKLFF
TRBV20-1	11	NA	TRBJ1-2	NA	TGCAGTGCTAGTCAGGGCTATGGCTACACCTTC	CSASQGYGYTF
TRBV27	14	NA	TRBJ1-5	NA	TGTGCCAGCAGCCGCGACAAGCAAGATCAGCCCCAGCATTTT	CASSRDKQDQPQHF
TRBV27	17	NA	TRBJ2-6	NA	TGTGCCAGCAGTTTCGGACAGTTCCGCTCTGGGGCCAACGTCCTGACTTTC	CASSFGQFRSGANVLTF